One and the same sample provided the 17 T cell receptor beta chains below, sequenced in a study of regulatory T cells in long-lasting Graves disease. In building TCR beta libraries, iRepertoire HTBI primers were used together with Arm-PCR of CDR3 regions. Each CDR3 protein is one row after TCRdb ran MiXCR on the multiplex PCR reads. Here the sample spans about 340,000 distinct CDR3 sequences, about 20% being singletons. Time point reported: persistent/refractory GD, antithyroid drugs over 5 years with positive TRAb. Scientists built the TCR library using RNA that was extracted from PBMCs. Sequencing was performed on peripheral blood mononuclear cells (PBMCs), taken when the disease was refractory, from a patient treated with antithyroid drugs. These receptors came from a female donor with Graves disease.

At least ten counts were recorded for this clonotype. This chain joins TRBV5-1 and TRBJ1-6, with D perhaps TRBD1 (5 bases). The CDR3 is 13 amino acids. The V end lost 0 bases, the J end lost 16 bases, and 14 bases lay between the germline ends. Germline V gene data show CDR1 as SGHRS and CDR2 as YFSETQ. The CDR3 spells CASSLGGPVALHF. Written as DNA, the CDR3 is TGCGCCAGCAGCTTGGGGGGACCTGTCGCTCTCCACTTT.

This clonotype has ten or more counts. The CDR3 here is CAISGGEAGYGYTF. CDR3 sequence (DNA): TGTGCCATCAGTGGGGGAGAGGCTGGCTATGGCTACACCTTC. The genes are TRBV10-3 and TRBJ1-2; no clear D gene. The germline gives CDR1 ENHRY, CDR2 SYGVKD. The ends were cut back, 4 bases at V and 4 bases at J, with 13 bases in the middle. CDR3 length: 14 residues.

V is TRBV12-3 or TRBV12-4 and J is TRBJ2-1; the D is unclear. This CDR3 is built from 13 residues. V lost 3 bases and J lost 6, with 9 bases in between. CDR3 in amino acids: CASSFGPSNEQFF. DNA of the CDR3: TGTGCCAGCAGTTTTGGCCCGAGCAATGAGCAGTTCTTC.

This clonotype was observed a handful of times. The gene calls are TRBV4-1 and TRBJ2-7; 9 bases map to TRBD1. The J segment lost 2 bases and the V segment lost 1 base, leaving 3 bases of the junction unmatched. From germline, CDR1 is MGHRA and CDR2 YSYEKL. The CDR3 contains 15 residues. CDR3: CASSQVGTGTYEQYF. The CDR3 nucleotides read TGCGCCAGCAGCCAAGTAGGGACAGGGACCTACGAGCAGTACTTC.

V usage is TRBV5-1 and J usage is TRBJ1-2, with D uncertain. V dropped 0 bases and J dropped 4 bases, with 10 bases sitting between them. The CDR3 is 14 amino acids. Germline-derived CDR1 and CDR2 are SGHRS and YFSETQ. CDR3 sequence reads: CASSLALGSYGYTF. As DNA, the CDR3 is TGCGCCAGCAGCTTGGCCTTAGGCAGCTATGGCTACACCTTC.

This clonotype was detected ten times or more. The DNA for the CDR3 is TGTGCCAGCAGACTGACAGGGGGCTATGGCTACACCTTC. This codes for CASRLTGGYGYTF. The J gene is TRBJ1-2, the V gene TRBV27; 9 bases fit TRBD1. J gave up 4 bases and V 6 bases, and 3 bases lay outside the gene matches. CDR1 is MNHEY, CDR2 SMNVEV, per germline (reference sequence). CDR3 length equals 13 residues.

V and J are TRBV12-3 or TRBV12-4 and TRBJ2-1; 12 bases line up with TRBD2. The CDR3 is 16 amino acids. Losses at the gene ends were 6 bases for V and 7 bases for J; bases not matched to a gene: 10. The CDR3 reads CASSPLRTSGKNEQFF. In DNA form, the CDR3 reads TGTGCCAGCAGCCCCCTCCGGACTAGCGGGAAGAATGAGCAGTTCTTC.

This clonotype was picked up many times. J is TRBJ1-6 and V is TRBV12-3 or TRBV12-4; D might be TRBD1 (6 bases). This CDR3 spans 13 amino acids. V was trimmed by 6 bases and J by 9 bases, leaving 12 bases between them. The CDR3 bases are TGTGCCAGCAGGCAGGGGCCCCGTTCACCCCTCCACTTT. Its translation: CASRQGPRSPLHF.

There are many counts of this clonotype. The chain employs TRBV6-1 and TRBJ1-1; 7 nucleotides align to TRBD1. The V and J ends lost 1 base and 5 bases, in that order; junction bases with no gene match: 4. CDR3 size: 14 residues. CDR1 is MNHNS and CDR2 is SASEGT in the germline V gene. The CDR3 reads CASSEGEGATEAFF. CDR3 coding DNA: TGTGCCAGCAGTGAAGGGGAGGGGGCGACTGAAGCTTTCTTT.

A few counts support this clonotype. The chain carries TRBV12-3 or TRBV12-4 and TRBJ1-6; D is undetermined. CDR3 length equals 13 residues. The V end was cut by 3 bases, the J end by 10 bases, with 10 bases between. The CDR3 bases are TGTGCCAGCAGTTTCAACAGTCTGTCACCCCTCCACTTT. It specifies CASSFNSLSPLHF.

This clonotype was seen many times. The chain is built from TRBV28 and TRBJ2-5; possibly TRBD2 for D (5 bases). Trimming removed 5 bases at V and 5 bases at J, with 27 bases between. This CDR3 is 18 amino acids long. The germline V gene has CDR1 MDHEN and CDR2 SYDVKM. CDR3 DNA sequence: TGTGCCAGCAGTCCCCGGGGTGGAATTGGCGGTTTGCGGGAGACCCAGTACTTC. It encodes CASSPRGGIGGLRETQYF.

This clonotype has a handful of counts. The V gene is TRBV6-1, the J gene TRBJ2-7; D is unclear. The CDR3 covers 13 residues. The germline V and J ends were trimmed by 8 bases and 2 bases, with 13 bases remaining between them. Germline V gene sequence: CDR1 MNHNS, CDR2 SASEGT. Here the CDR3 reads CASESQLTYEQYF. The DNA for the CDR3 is TGTGCCAGCGAGAGTCAGCTCACCTACGAGCAGTACTTC.

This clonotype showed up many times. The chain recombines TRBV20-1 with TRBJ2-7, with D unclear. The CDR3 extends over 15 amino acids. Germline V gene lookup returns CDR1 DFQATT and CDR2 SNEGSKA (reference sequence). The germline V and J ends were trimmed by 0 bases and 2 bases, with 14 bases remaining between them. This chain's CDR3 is CSARDHQRPTYEQYF. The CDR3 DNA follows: TGCAGTGCTAGAGATCATCAGCGCCCCACCTACGAGCAGTACTTC.

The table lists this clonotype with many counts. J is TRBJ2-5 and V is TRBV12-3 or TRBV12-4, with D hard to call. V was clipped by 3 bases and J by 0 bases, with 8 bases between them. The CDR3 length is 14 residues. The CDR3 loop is CASSFGRNQETQYF. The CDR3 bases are TGTGCCAGCAGTTTCGGGCGGAACCAAGAGACCCAGTACTTC.

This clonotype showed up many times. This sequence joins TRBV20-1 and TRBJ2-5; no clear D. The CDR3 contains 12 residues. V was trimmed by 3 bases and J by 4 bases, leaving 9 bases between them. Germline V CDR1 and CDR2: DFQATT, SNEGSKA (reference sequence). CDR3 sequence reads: CSARMPGETQYF. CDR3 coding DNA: TGCAGTGCTAGGATGCCGGGAGAGACCCAGTACTTC.

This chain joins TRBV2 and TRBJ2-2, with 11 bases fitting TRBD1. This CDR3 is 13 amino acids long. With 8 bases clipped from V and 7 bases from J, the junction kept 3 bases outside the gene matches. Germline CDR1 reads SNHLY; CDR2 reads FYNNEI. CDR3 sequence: CASGQGAVGELFF. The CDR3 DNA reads TGTGCCAGCGGACAGGGGGCCGTCGGGGAGCTGTTTTTT.

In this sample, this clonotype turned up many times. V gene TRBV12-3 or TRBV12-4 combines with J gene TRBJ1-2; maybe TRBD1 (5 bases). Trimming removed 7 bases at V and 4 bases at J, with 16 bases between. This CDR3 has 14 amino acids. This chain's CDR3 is CASIRTRAPYGYTF. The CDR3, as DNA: TGTGCCAGCATACGTACCAGGGCCCCCTATGGCTACACCTTC.